The sequence of this T cell receptor beta chain was determined in a study of T cell changes during pregnancy in multiple sclerosis. Clones were sequenced by immunoSEQ multiplex PCR, and TCRdb holds only the in-frame ones, with some missing. The sample shows over 55,000 clones, 94% of them seen only once. Germline lookup yields CDR1 ENHRY and CDR2 SYGVKD. CDR3 size: 13 residues. V was shortened by 7 bases and J by 2 bases, with 12 bases between the two germline ends. Source: CD8+ T cells from peripheral blood mononuclear cells, taken in the third trimester of pregnancy. This TCR was sampled from a female donor with multiple sclerosis, enrolled in a pregnancy study. The chain employs TRBV10-3 and TRBJ2-7; possibly TRBD2 for D (5 bases). The CDR3 region is CAIKRDGTYEQYF. The CDR3 DNA follows: TGTGCCATCAAACGGGATGGAACCTACGAGCAGTACTTC.